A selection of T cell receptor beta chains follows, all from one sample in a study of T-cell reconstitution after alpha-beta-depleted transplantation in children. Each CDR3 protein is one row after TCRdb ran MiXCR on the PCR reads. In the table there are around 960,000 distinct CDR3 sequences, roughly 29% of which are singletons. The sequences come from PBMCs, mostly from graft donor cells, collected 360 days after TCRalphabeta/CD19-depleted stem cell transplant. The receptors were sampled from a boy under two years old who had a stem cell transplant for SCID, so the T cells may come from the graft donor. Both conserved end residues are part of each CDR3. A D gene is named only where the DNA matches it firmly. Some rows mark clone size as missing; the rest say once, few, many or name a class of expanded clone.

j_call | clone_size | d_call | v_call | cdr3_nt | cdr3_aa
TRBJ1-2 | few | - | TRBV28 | TGTGCCAGCAGTTTATTAGGGCCCGTCTATGGCTACACCTTC | CASSLLGPVYGYTF
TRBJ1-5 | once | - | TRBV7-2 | TGTGCCAGCAGCTATGGGACCCGGGCAGCCCAGCATTTT | CASSYGTRAAQHF
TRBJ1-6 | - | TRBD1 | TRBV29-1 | TGCAGCGTACTGACAGGGACGCCCAATTCACCCCTCCACTTT | CSVLTGTPNSPLHF
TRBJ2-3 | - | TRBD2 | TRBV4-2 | TGTGCCAGCAGCCAAGATTATTGGAGCGGGGGGTCAGATACGCAGTATTTT | CASSQDYWSGGSDTQYF
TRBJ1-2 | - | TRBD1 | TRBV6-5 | TGTGCCAGCAGTTACGGACAGGGCAACTATGGCTACACCTTC | CASSYGQGNYGYTF
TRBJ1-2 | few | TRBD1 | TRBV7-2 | TGTGCCAGCAGCTTAGTGCCGGGACAGGGTAGCTATGGCTACACCTTC | CASSLVPGQGSYGYTF
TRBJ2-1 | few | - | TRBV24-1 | TGTGCCACCAGTGATACGGGGGGCCGTAGCAATGAGCAGTTCTTC | CATSDTGGRSNEQFF
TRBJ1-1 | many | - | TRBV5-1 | TGCGCCAGCAGCTGGGCGGCCAGGGCCTCGACTGAAGCTTTCTTT | CASSWAARASTEAFF
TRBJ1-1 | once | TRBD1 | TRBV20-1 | TGCAGTACCCACATGACAGGGCTGAACACTGAAGCTTTCTTT | CSTHMTGLNTEAFF
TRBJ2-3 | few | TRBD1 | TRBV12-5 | TGTGCTAGCGATTCCGGGACAGGGTACTCGGATACGCAGTATTTT | CASDSGTGYSDTQYF
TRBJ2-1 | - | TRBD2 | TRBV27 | TGTGCCAGCAGTTTCTCTAGCGGGAGGGCCGATGGTGAGCAGTTCTTC | CASSFSSGRADGEQFF
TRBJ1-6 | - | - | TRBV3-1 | TGTGCCAGCAGCCAAGATCTTCACTCTATTTATAATTCACCCCTCCACTTT | CASSQDLHSIYNSPLHF
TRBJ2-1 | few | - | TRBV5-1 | TGCGCCAGCAGCTTGAATTCAGGGGAGGGGATCTACAATGAGCAGTTCTTC | CASSLNSGEGIYNEQFF
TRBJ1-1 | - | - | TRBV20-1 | TGCAGTGCTAGAGATCCGTTTGCAGGGAGCACTGAAGCTTTCTTT | CSARDPFAGSTEAFF
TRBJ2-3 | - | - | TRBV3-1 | TGTGCCAGCACCACTTCCTCTAGCACAGATACGCAGTATTTT | CASTTSSSTDTQYF
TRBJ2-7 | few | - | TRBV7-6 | TGTGCCAGCAGCTTAGAAAGGTTGTCCTACGAGCAGTACTTC | CASSLERLSYEQYF
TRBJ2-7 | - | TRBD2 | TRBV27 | TGTGCCAGCAGTCCTCTCGGGCTAGCGGGGGGTCCCTCCTACGAGCAGTACTTC | CASSPLGLAGGPSYEQYF
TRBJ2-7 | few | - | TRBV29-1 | TGCAGCGTTGAAGGGGGGGCAGGTGACGAGCAGTACTTC | CSVEGGAGDEQYF
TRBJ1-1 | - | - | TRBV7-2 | TGTGCCAGCAGCTCCCCGGGTGAGTACACTGAAGCTTTCTTT | CASSSPGEYTEAFF
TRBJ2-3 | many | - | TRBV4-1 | TGCGCCAGCAGCCAAGAGGCGGGGGCGGCGGATACGCAGTATTTT | CASSQEAGAADTQYF
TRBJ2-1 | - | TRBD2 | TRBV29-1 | TGCAGCGTTGCCCGGGGACTAGCGCATTCCTACAATGAGCAGTTCTTC | CSVARGLAHSYNEQFF
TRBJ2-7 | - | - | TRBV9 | TGTGCCAGCACTGTAGAACCAGGGCCTGAATACGAGCAGTACTTC | CASTVEPGPEYEQYF
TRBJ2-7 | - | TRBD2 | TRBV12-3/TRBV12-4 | TGTGCCAGCAGTCCCGGGGGGGCAGCGGGTCCCCTCTACGAGCAGTACTTC | CASSPGGAAGPLYEQYF
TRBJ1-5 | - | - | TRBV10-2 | TGCGCCAGCAGTCCAACCCGCGAGCCCCAGCATTTT | CASSPTREPQHF
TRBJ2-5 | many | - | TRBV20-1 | TGCAGTGCCAAACTCGGGACCGCGCAAGAGACCCAGTACTTC | CSAKLGTAQETQYF
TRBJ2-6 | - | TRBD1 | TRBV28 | TGTGCCAGCAGAACGGCGAGGGGGCCTAACTCTGGGGCCAACGTCCTGACTTTC | CASRTARGPNSGANVLTF
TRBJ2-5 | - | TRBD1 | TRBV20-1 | TGCAGTGCCCGTTCCCGGCGGGACAGGGGGCGCGAGACCCAGTACTTC | CSARSRRDRGRETQYF
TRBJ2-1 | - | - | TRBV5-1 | TGCGCCAGCAATCCCCCCGGGGACTACAATGAGCAGTTCTTC | CASNPPGDYNEQFF
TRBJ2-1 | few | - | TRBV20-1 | TGCAGTGCTAGAGCCGGCTTAGGTGAGCAGTTCTTC | CSARAGLGEQFF
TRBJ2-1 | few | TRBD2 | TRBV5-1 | TGCGCCAGCAGCCAGGGACTAGCGCTCTACAATGAGCAGTTCTTC | CASSQGLALYNEQFF
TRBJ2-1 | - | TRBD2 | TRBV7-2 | TGTGCCAGCAGCCCCCGACTAGCGGGGGAACCGGGGAATGAGCAGTTCTTC | CASSPRLAGEPGNEQFF
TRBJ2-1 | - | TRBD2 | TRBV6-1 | TGTGCCAGCAGACCTGGACTAGCGGGGGATGAGCAGTTCTTC | CASRPGLAGDEQFF
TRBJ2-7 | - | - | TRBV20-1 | TGCAGTGCAAGTACACCAAACCTTCCCTACGAGCAGTACTTC | CSASTPNLPYEQYF
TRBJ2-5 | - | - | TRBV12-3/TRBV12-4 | TGTGCCAGCAGTAAAGAGGGATGGCAGACCCAGTACTTC | CASSKEGWQTQYF
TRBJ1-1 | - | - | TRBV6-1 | TGTGCCAGCAGCCGTGACGGGGACACTGAAGCTTTCTTT | CASSRDGDTEAFF
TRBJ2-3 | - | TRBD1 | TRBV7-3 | TGTGCCAGCAGCCGGACAGGGGGCGAAACAGATACGCAGTATTTT | CASSRTGGETDTQYF
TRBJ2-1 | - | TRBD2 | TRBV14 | TGTGCCAGCAGCCAAATTGGGACTAGCGGGGGGCTGCACAATGAGCAGTTCTTC | CASSQIGTSGGLHNEQFF
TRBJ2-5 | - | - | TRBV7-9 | TGTGCCAGCAGCTGGTATTCCGGGACAAGGGAGACCCAGTACTTC | CASSWYSGTRETQYF
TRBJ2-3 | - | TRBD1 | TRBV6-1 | TGTGCCGGCACGAGGACAGGGGGCGCAGATACGCAGTATTTT | CAGTRTGGADTQYF
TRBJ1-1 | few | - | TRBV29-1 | TGCAGCGCCGGGGGGGTGAACACTGAAGCTTTCTTT | CSAGGVNTEAFF
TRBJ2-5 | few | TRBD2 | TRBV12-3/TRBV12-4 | TGTGCCAGCAGTTCGGGACTAGTCCCTACCCAGTACTTC | CASSSGLVPTQYF
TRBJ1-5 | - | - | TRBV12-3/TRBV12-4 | TGTGCCAGCAGTTTAAGGAAGAGCAATCAGCCCCAGCATTTT | CASSLRKSNQPQHF
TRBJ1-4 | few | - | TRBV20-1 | TGCAGTGCTAGAACGGGGGGCAGGAATGAAAAACTGTTTTTT | CSARTGGRNEKLFF
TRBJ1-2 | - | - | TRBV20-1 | TGCAGTGCTAGAGGACTTGGGGGAGGACTCTATGGCTACACCTTC | CSARGLGGGLYGYTF
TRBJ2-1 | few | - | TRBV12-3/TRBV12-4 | TGTGCCAGCAGTTTCCAGGGTATCCACGTGAATGAGCAGTTCTTC | CASSFQGIHVNEQFF